These T cell receptor beta chains were read from a single sample in a study of T cell changes during pregnancy in multiple sclerosis. Clones were read by immunoSEQ multiplex PCR, and TCRdb kept only the in-frame ones, dropping some. This sample has more than 80,000 clones, with 85% to 95% found just once. Sample: peripheral blood, taken after pregnancy. The receptors stem from a female donor with multiple sclerosis, enrolled in a pregnancy study. The CDR3 runs from the conserved cysteine through the conserved F or W.

v_call: TRBV10-3
j_call: TRBJ1-3
cdr3_aa: CAISGRTGAVIDTIYF

v_call: TRBV11-2
j_call: TRBJ2-2
cdr3_aa: CASSLVRYTGELFF

v_call: TRBV5-1
j_call: TRBJ2-2
cdr3_aa: CASSRERNTGELFF

v_call: TRBV19
j_call: TRBJ1-5
cdr3_aa: CASSRSGVNQPQHF

v_call: TRBV7-9
j_call: TRBJ1-4
cdr3_aa: CASSPWARGGNEKLFF

v_call: TRBV4-1
j_call: TRBJ1-5
cdr3_aa: CASSPGFDRAYQPQHF

v_call: TRBV7-8
j_call: TRBJ2-1
cdr3_aa: CASSLGAAQGPYNEQFF

v_call: TRBV7-7
j_call: TRBJ1-1
cdr3_aa: CASSLDRDTEAFF

v_call: TRBV15
j_call: TRBJ1-2
cdr3_aa: CATSRLRQGAWGYTF

v_call: TRBV6-5
j_call: TRBJ1-2
cdr3_aa: CASRGADPVNYGYTF

v_call: TRBV11-2
j_call: TRBJ1-5
cdr3_aa: CASSRVLNQPQHF

v_call: TRBV7-2
j_call: TRBJ2-7
cdr3_aa: CASSYPAGWQYF

v_call: TRBV30
j_call: TRBJ1-2
cdr3_aa: CAYSGGDYGYTF

v_call: TRBV5-1
j_call: TRBJ2-7
cdr3_aa: CASSLEGGVYEQYF

v_call: TRBV10-3
j_call: TRBJ2-4
cdr3_aa: CAISDEGRRAKNIQYF

v_call: TRBV6-5
j_call: TRBJ2-1
cdr3_aa: CASSRTSGILGRFF

v_call: TRBV19
j_call: TRBJ2-3
cdr3_aa: CASTSAPGTSGTDTQYF

v_call: TRBV30
j_call: TRBJ1-2
cdr3_aa: CAWSPRATDGYTF

v_call: TRBV5-1
j_call: TRBJ1-1
cdr3_aa: CASKRDMNTEAFF

v_call: TRBV29-1
j_call: TRBJ1-1
cdr3_aa: CSVLRGDTEAFF

v_call: TRBV7-8
j_call: TRBJ1-1
cdr3_aa: CASSAQGPSTEAFF

v_call: TRBV15
j_call: TRBJ2-3
cdr3_aa: CATSDPGATDTQYF